The clone carrying this T cell receptor (beta chain) has a count of ten or more. The germline V gene encodes CDR1 MGHRA and CDR2 YSYEKL. V gave up 2 bases and J gave up 4 bases, with 14 bases separating them. CDR3 length equals 15 residues. The record originates from a study of T cell repertoires in cytomegalovirus infection. In TCRdb, the reads were re-called with MiXCR into one record per CDR3 protein. Here the sample spans nearly 450,000 distinct CDR3 sequences, 31% being singletons. This sequence was found in a human donor in good health (CMV status not recorded). Some clones in this sample may be carry-over from other donors' samples. The chain uses TRBV4-1 and TRBJ1-2, with a possible D match to TRBD1 (6 bases). The specimen sequenced was PBMCs. CDR3 loop: CASSQPNRELYGYTF. In nucleotides, the CDR3 is TGCGCCAGCAGCCAACCCAACAGGGAACTCTATGGCTACACCTTC.